The 19 T cell receptor beta chains given below trace back to one sample, sequenced in a study of blood T cell repertoires in COVID-19. TCRdb's copy holds only in-frame clones and misses some; the assay was immunoSEQ multiplex PCR. The sample includes under 200,000 clones, 88% of them seen just once. The sequencing input was peripheral blood. All receptors derive from a man younger than 30 with active or convalescent COVID-19.

The rearrangement uses TRBV6-2 or TRBV6-3 and TRBJ2-3; 11 bases align to TRBD2. The germline V gene has CDR1 MNHEY and CDR2 SVGEGT. This CDR3 is 17 amino acids long. With 0 bases clipped from V and 4 bases from J, the junction kept 6 bases outside the gene matches. In DNA, the CDR3 is TGTGCCAGCAGTTACTCGCTAGCGGGAGGTATCGCAGATACGCAGTATTTT. Residues: CASSYSLAGGIADTQYF.

This chain uses TRBV5-6 with TRBJ1-2; D is undetermined. V dropped 3 bases and J dropped 4 bases, with 13 bases sitting between them. This CDR3 contains 14 residues. The germline V gene has CDR1 SGHDT and CDR2 YYEEEE. CDR3 sequence: CASSWEGLGYGYTF. The CDR3, as DNA: TGTGCCAGCAGCTGGGAGGGCCTGGGCTATGGCTACACCTTC.

The chain's CDR3 is CASSLFISTSVTNTGELFF. The CDR3 DNA reads as TGTGCCAGCAGTTTATTCATTTCGACTAGCGTTACGAACACCGGGGAGCTGTTTTTT. The chain joins TRBV28 to TRBJ2-2; 8 bases align to TRBD2. The CDR3 runs to 19 residues. The V segment lost 1 base and the J segment 0 bases; nucleotides outside the gene matches: 10. Looked up from germline, CDR1 is MDHEN and CDR2 is SYDVKM.

About this clone: This specimen includes other DNA sequences encoding the same CDR3. The genes are TRBV5-1 and TRBJ1-5; 7 bases are shared with TRBD1. The V segment lost 2 bases and the J segment 7 bases; nucleotides outside the gene matches: 6. CDR3 length: 14 residues. CDR1 and CDR2 (germline): SGHRS, YFSETQ. The CDR3 nucleotides are TGCGCCAGCAGCTTAGGACAGGCCAACCAGCCCCAGCATTTT. Translated, it gives CASSLGQANQPQHF.

This chain links TRBV29-1 with TRBJ2-1; 10 bases align to TRBD2. The junction had 3 bases not matched to a gene; V was cut back by 4 bases and J by 3 bases. The length of the CDR3 is 14 residues. Germline V CDR1 and CDR2: SQVTM, ANQGSEA. CDR3 sequence (DNA): TGCAGCGTTGGGGTAGCGGGGGGCTACAATGAGCAGTTCTTC. Protein: CSVGVAGGYNEQFF.

V gene TRBV11-2 combines with J gene TRBJ2-7, with D possibly being TRBD1 (6 bases). V dropped 5 bases and J dropped 1 base, with 15 bases sitting between them. Germline V lookup: CDR1 SGHAT, CDR2 FQNNGV. This CDR3 is built from 15 residues. In DNA form, the CDR3 reads TGTGCCAGCAGCATAACAGGGTCGGAATCCTACGAGCAGTACTTC. This translates into CASSITGSESYEQYF.

The chain links TRBV15 to TRBJ1-4; D is possibly TRBD1 (6 bases). Per germline, CDR1 LNHNV and CDR2 YYDKDF (reference sequence). Between the trimmed V and J ends, which lost 1 base and 7 bases, there was a span of 13 bases. The CDR3 has 15 amino acids. Here the CDR3 DNA reads TGTGCCACCAGCAGAGGACAGGACGTGGGTGAAAAACTGTTTTTT. This sequence encodes CATSRGQDVGEKLFF.

V is TRBV18 and J is TRBJ1-1, with 10 positions matching TRBD1. Germline CDR1 is KGHSH and CDR2 is LQKENI. This CDR3 spans 15 amino acids. V shed 2 bases and J 4 bases; nucleotides not matched to a gene: 4. In nucleotides, the CDR3 is TGTGCCAGCTCACCAATACGACAGGGGGCCACTGAAGCTTTCTTT. It is translated as CASSPIRQGATEAFF.

This sequence joins TRBV4-1 and TRBJ1-5; a weak D match, TRBD1 (5 bases). CDR1 and CDR2 (germline): MGHRA, YSYEKL. This CDR3 spans 17 amino acids. V was pared by 0 bases and J by 3 bases, with 15 bases between. CDR3 DNA: TGCGCCAGCAGCCAAGAGACCCAGGGAGGGGTCAATCAGCCCCAGCATTTT. Protein: CASSQETQGGVNQPQHF.

The V call is TRBV19, the J call TRBJ2-7, with 11 bases fitting TRBD2. Germline V gene data show CDR1 as LNHDA and CDR2 as SQIVND (reference sequence). There are 15 residues in the CDR3. Trimming took 1 base from V and 3 from J; bases not matched to a gene: 2. This CDR3 reads CASSIGLAGIYEQYF. The CDR3 DNA reads TGTGCCAGTAGTATAGGACTAGCGGGGATCTACGAGCAGTACTTC.

This clone came up a few times. Other DNA variants within this sample encode the same CDR3. The chain links TRBV5-1 to TRBJ2-7, with D uncertain. V was cut by 3 bases and J by 1 base, with 2 bases left in between. Per the germline V gene, CDR1 is SGHRS and CDR2 is YFSETQ. The CDR3 totals 11 residues. As DNA, the CDR3 is TGCGCCAGCAGCTCGTCCTACGAGCAGTACTTC. It encodes CASSSSYEQYF.

V gene TRBV28 combines with J gene TRBJ1-2; D perhaps matches TRBD1 (5 bases). Germline V lookup: CDR1 MDHEN, CDR2 SYDVKM. There are 15 residues in the CDR3. The V and J ends lost 2 bases and 5 bases respectively, with 15 bases between them. The CDR3 here is CASSLLFGGEYGYTF. The CDR3 coding sequence is TGTGCCAGCAGTTTACTTTTCGGGGGTGAATATGGCTACACCTTC.

This clone was seen once. The chain carries TRBV5-1 and TRBJ2-5, with D maybe TRBD2 (7 bases). V lost 4 bases and J 2 bases, leaving 21 bases between the germline ends. Germline CDR1 is SGHRS and CDR2 is YFSETQ. The CDR3 spans 17 residues. This CDR3 is CASSGGRGGGQQETQYF. As DNA, the CDR3 is TGCGCCAGCAGCGGGGGCAGGGGCGGGGGCCAACAAGAGACCCAGTACTTC. Variable domain in full (rest from reference TRBV5-1 and TRBJ2-5): KAGVTQTPRYLIKTRGQQVTLSCSPISGHRSVSWYQQTPGQGLQFLFEYFSETQRNKGNFPGRFSGRQFSNSRSEMNVSTLELGDSALYLCASSGGRGGGQQETQYFGPGTRLLVL.

V is TRBV27 and J is TRBJ2-7; D gene uncertain. The length of the CDR3 is 15 residues. Trimming took 5 bases from V and 0 from J, leaving 14 bases between them. Germline V gives CDR1 MNHEY, CDR2 SMNVEV (reference sequence). CDR3 sequence: CASSITPLGSYEQYF. CDR3 nucleotide sequence: TGTGCCAGCAGTATAACTCCGCTAGGCTCCTACGAGCAGTACTTC.

The chain employs TRBV16 and TRBJ2-2; a weak D match, TRBD1 (5 bases). The CDR3 length is 13 residues. Trimming cost V 5 bases and J 4 bases, with 8 bases left between them. Germline CDR1 is KGHSY and CDR2 is FQNENV. Here the CDR3 reads CASSEQGTGELFF. The CDR3 coding sequence is TGTGCCAGCAGCGAGCAGGGCACCGGGGAGCTGTTTTTT.

The gene calls are TRBV2 and TRBJ2-3; D ambiguous. Germline V gene data show CDR1 as SNHLY and CDR2 as FYNNEI. The V and J ends lost 5 bases and 5 bases respectively, with 8 bases between them. CDR3 length: 12 residues. This CDR3 is CASSLQVDTQYF. CDR3 nucleotide sequence: TGTGCCAGCAGTCTCCAGGTAGATACGCAGTATTTT.

The chain is built from TRBV7-8 and TRBJ2-3; perhaps TRBD1 as D (5 bases). The CDR3 consists of 14 residues. Trimming left V 6 bases short and J 4 bases short, with 14 bases between. The germline CDR1 and CDR2 sequences are SGHVS and FQNEAQ. CDR3 protein: CASRSGHGPDTQYF. The DNA for the CDR3 is TGTGCCAGCAGGTCAGGACACGGCCCAGATACGCAGTATTTT.

The V and J genes are TRBV6-5 and TRBJ2-7; perhaps TRBD1 as D (6 bases). Germline V lookup: CDR1 MNHEY, CDR2 SVGAGI. There are 14 residues in the CDR3. The V end was cut by 5 bases, the J end by 0 bases, with 11 bases between. CDR3 coding DNA: TGTGCCAGCAGTATCCGGGACAACTCCTACGAGCAGTACTTC. Amino acid sequence: CASSIRDNSYEQYF.

There are a few counts of this clone. This rearrangement joins TRBV3-1 (or the pseudogene TRBV3-2) to TRBJ2-7, with 10 bases that match TRBD2. J was trimmed by 2 bases and V by 5 bases; bases with no gene match: 9. CDR1 and CDR2 (germline): LGHDT, YNNKEL (reference sequence). The CDR3 has 16 residues. The CDR3 DNA reads TGTGCCAGCAGCTCTGGGCGGACTAGCGGCGCCTACGAGCAGTACTTC. Translating gives CASSSGRTSGAYEQYF.